This TCR beta chain was retrieved from a study of technical replicates of blood from a handful of donors. Data came from immunoSEQ multiplex PCR; TCRdb stores just in-frame clones and leaves some out. The table has 55,000 to 75,000 clones, roughly 86% seen once. This CDR3 has 14 residues. V dropped 4 bases and J dropped 8; count of bases not matched to a gene: 9. From germline, CDR1 is SGDLS and CDR2 YYNGEE. The sequence came from a human donor in good health. Some clones in this sample may be carry-over from other donors' samples. The sequenced sample consisted of PBMCs. The chain has TRBV9 and TRBJ1-2, with TRBD1 matching 9 bases. The CDR3 DNA sequence: TGTGCCAGCAGCCCCAGATCGACAGGGGGAGGCTACACCTTC. This codes for CASSPRSTGGGYTF.